The next 20 T cell receptor beta chains were all read from a single sample in a study of read filtering for tumor transcriptome and immune sequencing. This library used approximately 370 ng RNA and molecular barcoded adaptors spanning alpha/delta and beta/gamma chains. TCRdb processed the reads anew with MiXCR; each CDR3 protein has one entry. Of 40,000 or so distinct CDR3 sequences in the sample, 10% to 15% were seen once. Specimen: a population of CD138-negative cells sorted from bone marrow. The receptors come from a donor at least 40 years old with multiple myeloma.

Ten or more counts support this clonotype. The chain links TRBV20-1 to TRBJ2-4; D ambiguous. This CDR3 is built from 13 residues. V dropped 3 bases and J dropped 3 bases, with 9 bases sitting between them. Germline CDR1 DFQATT, CDR2 SNEGSKA (reference sequence). The DNA for the CDR3 is TGCAGTGCTAGGTCGGGCAGCAAAAACATTCAGTACTTC. Its protein product is CSARSGSKNIQYF.

In its sample, this clonotype was seen many times. The rearrangement uses TRBV11-2 and TRBJ2-5; unclear D gene. V dropped 1 base and J dropped 7 bases, with 4 bases sitting between them. The germline V gene encodes CDR1 SGHAT and CDR2 FQNNGV. The CDR3 loop spans 11 amino acids. The CDR3 loop reads CASSLVATQYF. Here the CDR3 DNA reads TGTGCCAGCAGCTTAGTTGCGACCCAGTACTTC.

This clonotype was counted ten times or more. This chain connects TRBV5-5 to TRBJ2-1, with D unclear. Germline V gives CDR1 SGHKS, CDR2 YYEKEE (reference sequence). This CDR3 region has 15 residues. V was cut by 3 bases and J by 0 bases, with 10 bases left in between. The CDR3 reads CASSWTHSSYNEQFF. Here the CDR3 DNA reads TGTGCCAGCAGCTGGACCCACAGCTCCTACAATGAGCAGTTCTTC.

The sample holds many counts of this clonotype. This chain links TRBV19 with TRBJ2-1; D is undetermined. CDR1 is LNHDA, CDR2 SQIVND, per germline (reference sequence). The CDR3 runs 13 residues. Trimming pared 3 bases from V and 7 bases from J, leaving 10 bases between. DNA of the CDR3: TGTGCCAGTAGTATGACCCCATTGAATGAGCAGTTCTTC. Residues: CASSMTPLNEQFF.

The table lists this clonotype with many counts. J is TRBJ1-1 and V is TRBV27; D possibly corresponds to TRBD1 (5 bases). Germline V CDR1 and CDR2: MNHEY, SMNVEV (reference sequence). Trimming removed 4 bases from V and 4 bases from J, with 16 bases in between. The CDR3 loop spans 15 amino acids. The CDR3 loop is CASSSLPSGATEAFF. The CDR3 DNA is TGTGCCAGCAGTTCCCTCCCCTCCGGGGCCACTGAAGCTTTCTTT.

This clonotype was observed many times. This chain connects TRBV7-9 to TRBJ1-4; D not certain. V was clipped by 5 bases and J by 8 bases, with 9 bases between them. The CDR3 runs to 12 residues. Germline V gene sequence: CDR1 SEHNR, CDR2 FQNEAQ (reference sequence). The CDR3 sequence is CASSQIGEKLFF. Written as DNA, the CDR3 is TGTGCCAGCAGCCAAATAGGGGAAAAACTGTTTTTT.

The chain uses TRBV3-1 and TRBJ1-1; D uncertain. The CDR3 runs to 14 residues. Trimming removed 5 bases from V and 5 bases from J, with 15 bases in between. Germline lookup yields CDR1 LGHDT and CDR2 YNNKEL (reference sequence). The CDR3 DNA sequence: TGTGCCAGCAGCGCCGACTCCCGACGGACTGAAGCTTTCTTT. It is translated as CASSADSRRTEAFF.

Regarding this clonotype: A much more abundant neighbour one base away suggests this may be a read error. The chain is built from TRBV7-9 and TRBJ1-1; TRBD1 might be the D (6 bases). This CDR3 has 13 amino acids. Germline assignment: CDR1 SEHNR and CDR2 FQNEAQ (reference sequence). The CDR3 DNA reads TGTGCCAGCAGCTTATCGGGGGACACTGAAGCTCTCTTT. This codes for CASSLSGDTEALF.

This clonotype was seen ten or more times. The chain has TRBV7-8 and TRBJ2-4, with D possibly being TRBD1 (6 bases). Germline CDR1 is SGHVS and CDR2 is FQNEAQ. Deletions cut 0 bases from V and 2 bases from J, with 17 bases between. This CDR3 is 18 amino acids long. The CDR3: CASSLAAQGQRSKNIQYF. Here the CDR3 DNA reads TGTGCCAGCAGCTTAGCGGCTCAGGGACAAAGGTCCAAAAACATTCAGTACTTC.

This clonotype was seen a handful of times. The V and J genes are TRBV7-2 and TRBJ2-5, with D possibly matching TRBD2 (6 bases). There are 13 residues in the CDR3. V lost 5 bases and J 5 bases, leaving 12 bases between the germline ends. Germline V gene lookup returns CDR1 SGHTA and CDR2 FQGNSA. CDR3 bases: TGTGCCAGCAGCCGCGGCGGAGGGGAGACCCAGTACTTC. The encoded protein is CASSRGGGETQYF.

The sample holds many counts of this clonotype. This CDR3 reads CASSRSVFSTDTQYF. The CDR3 bases are TGTGCCAGCAGCCGATCCGTGTTTAGCACAGATACGCAGTATTTT. V gene TRBV28 combines with J gene TRBJ2-3, with unresolved D. The CDR3 covers 15 residues. Between the trimmed V and J ends, which lost 6 bases and 0 bases, there was a span of 13 bases. Germline V gene sequence: CDR1 MDHEN, CDR2 SYDVKM.

This clonotype was seen ten or more times. DNA for the CDR3: TGCAGCGTTGAAGATCGTGGACAGGCTTACAATGAGCAGTTCTTC. Protein sequence: CSVEDRGQAYNEQFF. This sequence joins TRBV29-1 and TRBJ2-1, with TRBD1 identical over 7 bases. Looked up from germline, CDR1 is SQVTM and CDR2 is ANQGSEA. Trimming removed 0 bases from V and 4 bases from J; junction bases left unmatched: 6. CDR3 length equals 15 residues.

This clonotype appeared a few times. This may come from a read error, since a much larger clone is one base off. The chain uses TRBV28 and TRBJ2-6; D assignment may be TRBD1 or TRBD2 (5 bases each). With 11 bases removed from V and 2 bases from J, the gap between germline ends came to 22 bases. Germline lookup yields CDR1 MDHEN and CDR2 SYDVKM. The CDR3 loop spans 17 amino acids. The CDR3 loop is CAGLGRGVIAGANVLTF. The CDR3 DNA follows: TGTGCCGGCCTGGGACGGGGAGTTATTGCTGGGGCCAACGTCCTGACTTTC. The entire variable domain, with the rest obtained from reference TRBV28 and TRBJ2-6, is as follows: DVKVTQSSRYLVKRTGEKVFLECVQDMDHENMFWYRQDPGLGLRLIYFSYDVKMKEKGDIPEGYSVSREKKERFSLILESASTNQTSMYLCAGLGRGVIAGANVLTFGAGSRLTVL.

This clonotype was seen many times. The rearrangement links TRBV3-1 to TRBJ2-5; either TRBD1 or TRBD2 may supply D (7 bases each). Trimming left V 7 bases short and J 5 bases short, with 32 bases between. The CDR3 loop spans 19 amino acids. Germline assignment: CDR1 LGHDT and CDR2 YNNKEL (reference sequence). CDR3 sequence reads: CASMGAETGLAANWETQYF. The CDR3 DNA reads TGTGCCAGCATGGGAGCTGAGACAGGGCTAGCGGCAAATTGGGAGACCCAGTACTTC.

This clonotype was seen ten or more times. The rearrangement joins TRBV2 to TRBJ2-5; D gene ambiguous. V was shortened by 6 bases and J by 5 bases, with 13 bases between the two germline ends. The V gene's germline CDR1 is SNHLY and CDR2 FYNNEI. The length of the CDR3 is 13 residues. The CDR3, as DNA: TGTGCCAGCAGCTTGGGCCTGGCGGAGACCCAGTACTTC. It yields the protein CASSLGLAETQYF.

The CDR3 nucleotides are TGCGCCAGCAGCCAATCGGACCGTTACACCGGGGAGCTGTTTTTT. Its translation: CASSQSDRYTGELFF. J is TRBJ2-2 and V is TRBV4-1; D is ambiguous. There are 15 residues in the CDR3. CDR1 MGHRA and CDR2 YSYEKL come from the germline V gene. Deletions cut 2 bases from V and 3 bases from J, with 10 bases between.

This clonotype was seen repeatedly, ten times or more. This chain joins TRBV10-3 and TRBJ1-1, with D perhaps matching TRBD1 (6 bases). Germline V gene sequence: CDR1 ENHRY, CDR2 SYGVKD. V lost 3 bases to trimming and J lost 12 bases, with 17 bases between them. The CDR3 runs 13 residues. Here the CDR3 reads CAISDIRDIETFF. The DNA for the CDR3 is TGTGCCATCAGTGATATCCGGGACATAGAAACTTTCTTT.

This clonotype came up a few times. A much larger clone differs from this one at a single base, so this may be a read error. This chain's CDR3 is CASSREGGGETQYF. The CDR3 DNA reads TGTGCCTCCAGCAGAGAGGGCGGAGGGGAGACCCAGTACTTC. The chain carries TRBV15 and TRBJ2-5; D might be TRBD2 (6 bases). The CDR3 totals 14 residues. Germline CDR1 reads LNHNV; CDR2 reads YYDKDF (reference sequence).

Ten or more counts support this clonotype. The V gene is TRBV20-1, the J gene TRBJ1-5; 9 bases map to TRBD1. Per the germline V gene, CDR1 is DFQATT and CDR2 is SNEGSKA (reference sequence). J gave up 9 bases and V 3 bases, and 9 bases lay outside the gene matches. The CDR3 contains 14 residues. CDR3 sequence (DNA): TGCAGTGCTAGCCCTACAGGGGGCGTGGGGCCCCAGCATTTT. Protein sequence: CSASPTGGVGPQHF.

CDR3 residues: CASSYTGTANTGELFF. The CDR3 DNA reads as TGTGCCAGCAGCTACACCGGGACGGCGAACACCGGGGAGCTGTTTTTT. The chain has TRBV11-3 and TRBJ2-2; the D gene could be TRBD1 or TRBD2 (5 bases each). This CDR3 comprises 16 residues. Germline V gene data show CDR1 as SGHNT and CDR2 as YENEEA. V lost 4 bases, J lost 0 bases, and 12 bases lay in between.